Below, one T cell receptor beta chain is given with its context. J was trimmed by 2 bases and V by 5 bases; bases with no gene match: 5. The CDR3 is made up of 16 amino acids. Germline V gene lookup returns CDR1 PRHDT and CDR2 FYEKMQ (reference sequence). These data originate in a study of blood T cell repertoires in COVID-19. The wider study: Samples taken during acute and convalescent COVID-19 were collected in the United States, Italy and Spain. T cells, B-cell-depleted T cells, or PBMCs supplied cDNA or gDNA.

Original processing methods: Amplification of reference gene primers provided the estimated nucleated cell counts. The repertoire was sequenced with immunoSEQ multiplex PCR; TCRdb's copy has only in-frame clones and lacks some. V, J and clone size are taken as reported in that table, and D and trimming were inferred from the DNA itself. The table lists roughly 700,000 clones, 90% of them singletons. This TCR was sampled from a woman under 30 with acute or convalescent COVID-19. The gene calls are TRBV13 and TRBJ2-3; TRBD2 matches at 12 bases. The source material was peripheral blood. CDR3 protein: CASSLLAGGITDTQYF. The CDR3 DNA follows: TGTGCCAGCAGCCTCCTAGCGGGGGGGATCACAGATACGCAGTATTTT.